This entry describes one T cell receptor beta chain. Its antigen is not known. CDR3 length: 14 residues. V lost 2 bases to trimming and J lost 7 bases; unmatched junction nucleotides: 2. Germline V gene sequence: CDR1 SGHDN, CDR2 FVKESK. This record comes from a study of identical twins. TCRdb passed the 5' RACE reads through MiXCR, listing each CDR3 protein once. The repertoire holds about 520,000 distinct CDR3 sequences, with less than 25% as singletons. Study findings and constraints: For out-of-frame alpha sequences shared by twins, low generation probability was in excess.

These records were also assigned to another study, of T cells expressing NK-cell markers. Per that study: The study sequenced eight donors, seven HCMV-seropositive and one seronegative. In several experiments, an anti-gamma-delta TCR antibody restricted sorting to alpha-beta TCR T cells. Also leading the CD3+CD56-NKG2C+ fraction in a handful of donors were these clonotypes.

The V and J genes are TRBV14 and TRBJ1-6; TRBD1 aligns across 7 bases. What was sequenced was CD4+ T cells sorted from blood. The origin of this receptor is a woman under 30 in good health. The CDR3 nucleotides are TGTGCCAGCAGCCAACAGGGGGTCAATTCACCCCTCCACTTT. Translated: CASSQQGVNSPLHF.